This TCR beta chain came from a study of blood T cell repertoires in COVID-19. Study background: T cells, B-cell-depleted T cells, or PBMCs provided the cDNA or gDNA that served as material.

Original data processing: Amplification with reference gene primers provided the estimates of nucleated cell counts. Some clones are missing from TCRdb's copy, which holds only in-frame ones; the method was immunoSEQ multiplex PCR. V, J and clone size reflect that table, while D and trimming were determined from the DNA. The table records 110,000 to 150,000 clones, approximately 90% of them present only once. This CDR3 has 18 amino acids. Germline CDR1 SGHTA, CDR2 FQGNSA. V was cut by 0 bases and J by 3 bases, with 18 bases left in between. This TCR came from a man in his 60s with active or convalescent COVID-19. This chain connects TRBV7-2 to TRBJ2-1, with D maybe TRBD1 (5 bases). Sequencing was done on a sample of peripheral blood. The CDR3 DNA sequence: TGTGCCAGCAGCTTAGCTGGTCCACTGAGACAGATCTACAATGAGCAGTTCTTC. Translation gives CASSLAGPLRQIYNEQFF. Full variable domain (outside the CDR3, taken from reference TRBV7-2 and TRBJ2-1): GAGVSQSPSNKVTEKGKDVELRCDPISGHTALYWYRQSLGQGLEFLIYFQGNSAPDKSGLPSDRFSAERTGGSVSTLTIQRTQQEDSAVYLCASSLAGPLRQIYNEQFFGPGTRLTVL.